This TCR beta chain came from a study of blood T cell repertoires in COVID-19. Study information: PBMCs, B-cell-depleted T cells, or T cells were the source of the cDNA or gDNA that made up the material.

This clone has only a few counts. TCRdb's copy holds only in-frame clones and misses some; the assay was immunoSEQ multiplex PCR. The repertoire includes about 190,000 clones, more than 60% of them detected once, and approximately 15% sits in the top ten. Trimming stripped 4 bases from V and 4 bases from J, with 9 bases between. Germline CDR1 and CDR2: SGHRS and YFSETQ. CDR3 size: 13 residues. The sequence derives from a man in his fifties who had recovered from COVID-19. The specimen was peripheral blood. The chain has TRBV5-1 and TRBJ1-5, with D tentatively TRBD1 (6 bases). The CDR3 nucleotides read TGCGCCAGCAGCCGGGACAATAATCAGCCCCAGCATTTT. Translating it yields CASSRDNNQPQHF.